Below are 17 T cell receptor beta chains sequenced from a single sample in a study of blood T cell repertoires in COVID-19. TCRdb keeps only in-frame clones here, not all; method: immunoSEQ multiplex PCR. Among around 180,000 clones listed, over 75% were seen once. Source material: peripheral blood. Source of these receptors: a person between 65 and 79 years old with COVID-19, enrolled during active disease.

The chain employs TRBV6-2 or TRBV6-3 and TRBJ2-2; no clear D. This CDR3 is 16 amino acids long. Per the germline V gene, CDR1 is MNHEY and CDR2 is SVGEGT. V lost 0 bases and J 4 bases, leaving 12 bases between the germline ends. CDR3 in DNA: TGTGCCAGCAGTTACTCGCGGTCTCCATCCACCGGGGAGCTGTTTTTT. The encoded protein is CASSYSRSPSTGELFF.

J is TRBJ2-5 and V is TRBV7-2; 8 nucleotides match TRBD2. Germline V gene data show CDR1 as SGHTA and CDR2 as FQGNSA. This CDR3 region has 15 residues. The trim removed 1 base at V and 4 bases at J, leaving 5 bases unmatched. In DNA form, the CDR3 reads TGTGCCAGCAGCTTAGACGGGGGGGCCGGAGAGACCCAGTACTTC. As protein: CASSLDGGAGETQYF.

The chain links TRBV30 to TRBJ1-4; 7 bases are a match to TRBD1. The CDR3 contains 17 residues. Per germline, CDR1 GTSNPN and CDR2 SVGIG (reference sequence). Trimming took 2 bases from V and 0 from J; bases not matched to a gene: 9. The CDR3 coding sequence is TGTGCCTGGAGTCTACCAGGGGGGAGAACAACTAATGAAAAACTGTTTTTT. The encoded protein is CAWSLPGGRTTNEKLFF.

This sequence joins TRBV6-6 and TRBJ1-4; a weak D match, TRBD1 (6 bases). The CDR3 contains 15 residues. Germline V CDR1 and CDR2: MNHNY, SVGAGI (reference sequence). V lost 7 bases to trimming and J lost 10 bases, with 22 bases between them. The CDR3, as DNA: TGTGCCAGCACTCCTCAGACAGGTGTGGGGCGAAAACTGTTTTTT. Its protein product is CASTPQTGVGRKLFF.

This chain uses TRBV4-3 with TRBJ1-2, with D tentatively TRBD1 (5 bases). Germline V gene data show CDR1 as LGHNA and CDR2 as YSLEER. This CDR3 is 15 amino acids long. V lost 0 bases to trimming and J lost 6 bases, with 14 bases between them. The CDR3 DNA sequence: TGCGCCAGCAGCCAAGATAGGGGAGGGTACAATGGCTACACCTTC. Protein product: CASSQDRGGYNGYTF.

V gene TRBV19 combines with J gene TRBJ1-3; no firm D call. Per the germline V gene, CDR1 is LNHDA and CDR2 is SQIVND (reference sequence). V lost 1 base, J lost 0 bases, and 4 bases lay in between. This CDR3 has 14 residues. The CDR3 DNA reads as TGTGCCAGTAGTATAGGCAGCTCTGGAAACACCATATATTTT. Its translation is CASSIGSSGNTIYF.

This chain uses TRBV4-2 with TRBJ1-5, with D unclear. The CDR3 loop spans 13 amino acids. The ends were cut back, 2 bases at V and 7 bases at J, with 9 bases in the middle. The germline V gene has CDR1 LGHNA and CDR2 YNFKEQ. CDR3 coding DNA: TGTGCCAGCAGCCAAACTAAGTTACAGCCCCAGCATTTT. It encodes CASSQTKLQPQHF.

The genes are TRBV18 and TRBJ1-3; D might be TRBD1 (5 bases). This CDR3 has 14 amino acids. V dropped 8 bases and J dropped 8 bases, with 19 bases sitting between them. The germline CDR1 and CDR2 sequences are KGHSH and LQKENI. The CDR3 is CASRRQTVQDTIYF. The CDR3 nucleotides read TGTGCCAGCCGTCGTCAGACAGTTCAGGACACCATATATTTT.

The gene calls are TRBV7-2 and TRBJ1-5, with D maybe TRBD1 (5 bases). Trimming stripped 5 bases from V and 2 bases from J, with 16 bases between. This CDR3 region has 16 residues. The germline V gene has CDR1 SGHTA and CDR2 FQGNSA. CDR3 sequence: CASSPSGGTGNQPQHF. The CDR3 bases are TGTGCCAGCAGCCCCTCGGGGGGGACCGGCAATCAGCCCCAGCATTTT.

The chain combines TRBV15 with TRBJ1-4; a weak D match, TRBD1 (5 bases). V was cut by 3 bases and J by 8 bases, with 10 bases left in between. The CDR3 spans 13 residues. The germline V gene has CDR1 LNHNV and CDR2 YYDKDF (reference sequence). The CDR3 DNA reads TGTGCCACCAGCAGGGGGCCAAACGAAAAACTGTTTTTT. Translation gives CATSRGPNEKLFF.

The rearrangement uses TRBV6-5 and TRBJ1-2; D is unclear. This CDR3 comprises 15 residues. Germline V gene data show CDR1 as MNHEY and CDR2 as SVGAGI. Trimming pared 0 bases from V and 6 bases from J, leaving 14 bases between. CDR3 sequence reads: CASSYSQVDGNGYTF. In DNA, the CDR3 is TGTGCCAGCAGTTACTCTCAGGTAGATGGAAATGGCTACACCTTC.

This chain joins TRBV19 and TRBJ1-4, with D possibly matching TRBD1 (5 bases). Trimming took off 7 bases at V and 4 bases at J, with 10 bases between the two ends. Germline CDR1 reads LNHDA; CDR2 reads SQIVND (reference sequence). CDR3 size: 13 residues. The CDR3 DNA reads TGTGCCAGTAACAGGAGGGGTAATGAAAAACTGTTTTTT. Its protein is CASNRRGNEKLFF.

This clone was recorded only once. The chain recombines TRBV9 with TRBJ2-3; D call uncertain. Germline V gene lookup returns CDR1 SGDLS and CDR2 YYNGEE. Deletions cut 0 bases from V and 8 bases from J, with 4 bases between. CDR3 length: 11 residues. CDR3 sequence reads: CASSVGGTQYF. Here the CDR3 DNA reads TGTGCCAGCAGCGTAGGAGGTACGCAGTATTTT.

The chain joins TRBV6-2 or TRBV6-3 to TRBJ2-3, with D possibly TRBD2 on 5 matching bases. This CDR3 contains 14 residues. Germline-derived CDR1 and CDR2 are MNHEY and SVGEGT. Trimming removed 3 bases at V and 6 bases at J, with 13 bases between. CDR3 sequence reads: CASSYLTRTDTQYF. The CDR3 DNA is TGTGCCAGCAGTTATCTTACTAGAACTGATACGCAGTATTTT.

The rearrangement links TRBV18 to TRBJ1-1, with a possible D match to TRBD1 (5 bases). The germline V gene encodes CDR1 KGHSH and CDR2 LQKENI. The CDR3 length is 15 residues. Trimming cost V 3 bases and J 6 bases, with 17 bases left between them. The CDR3 DNA follows: TGTGCCAGCTCACCTATAGTGGGGCGGGAAGCTGAAGCTTTCTTT. It codes for CASSPIVGREAEAFF.

The genes are TRBV6-2 or TRBV6-3 and TRBJ1-1; D is undetermined. Per the germline V gene, CDR1 is MNHEY and CDR2 is SVGEGT. V was pared by 4 bases and J by 1 base, with 10 bases between. CDR3 size: 14 residues. The CDR3 DNA is TGTGCCAGCAGTTCCGACATACCGAACACTGAAGCTTTCTTT. The encoded protein is CASSSDIPNTEAFF.

This chain joins TRBV3-1 (or the pseudogene TRBV3-2) and TRBJ1-6, with a weak D call TRBD1 (5 bases). The germline gives CDR1 LGHDT, CDR2 YNNKEL (reference sequence). CDR3 length: 16 amino acids. Between the trimmed V and J ends, which lost 1 base and 10 bases, there was a span of 17 bases. Here the CDR3 DNA reads TGTGCCAGCAGCCAAGTCCGGCAGGGCATCTTCTCACCCCTCCACTTT. Protein product: CASSQVRQGIFSPLHF.